The entry that follows covers one T cell receptor (beta chain) sequence. What it binds is not known. Time point of the sample: week 23, last vaccination. With topical imiquimod, each dose of the vaccine consisted of 300 ug of mutant IDH1 20-mer peptide. The data stem from a study of a mutant IDH1 vaccine in newly diagnosed glioma. Overall study: The treated group averaged 40.4 years old and was roughly 62% male, approximately 38% female. It was radiotherapy, temozolomide, or both that patients received previously, with most receiving both. General study results and limits: Alterations occurring in top peripheral T cell clonotypes seemed unrelated to pseudoprogression.

The CDR3 is made up of 16 amino acids. Per the germline V gene, CDR1 is SGHTA and CDR2 is FQGNSA. V was cut by 5 bases and J by 3 bases, with 19 bases left in between. Sequencing used immunoSEQ multiplex PCR; TCRdb keeps in-frame clones, though not all of them. Of tens of thousands of clones detected, about 81% appear once; the ten largest clones hold 6.5% to 9.5%. The clonotype comes from a woman in her thirties or forties with glioma. Some clones in this sample may be carry-over from other donors' samples. J is TRBJ1-2 and V is TRBV7-2, with D possibly TRBD1 on 6 matching bases. The sample here was PBMCs, taken from a glioma patient whose treatment included an IDH1 peptide vaccine. The CDR3 spells CASSLGQGRNYYGYTF. In nucleotides, the CDR3 is TGTGCCAGCAGCCTAGGGCAGGGGAGAAATTACTATGGCTACACCTTC.